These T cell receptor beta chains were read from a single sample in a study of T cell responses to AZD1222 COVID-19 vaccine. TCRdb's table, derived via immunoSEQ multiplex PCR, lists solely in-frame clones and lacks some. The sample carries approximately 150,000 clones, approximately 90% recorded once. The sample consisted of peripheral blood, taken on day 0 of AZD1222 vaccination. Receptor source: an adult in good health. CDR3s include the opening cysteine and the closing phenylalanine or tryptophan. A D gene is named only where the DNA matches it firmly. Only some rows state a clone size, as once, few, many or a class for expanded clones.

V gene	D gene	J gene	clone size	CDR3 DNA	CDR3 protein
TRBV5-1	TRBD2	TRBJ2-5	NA	TGCGCCAGCAGCTTGTTAGCGGGAGTCTTGGAGACCCAGTACTTC	CASSLLAGVLETQYF
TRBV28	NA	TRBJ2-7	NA	TGTGCCAGCAGTCCCTCAGTGGCCCGCTCCTACGAGCAGTACTTC	CASSPSVARSYEQYF
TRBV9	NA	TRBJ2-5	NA	TGTGCCAGCAGCGTAGGCGGGTACCAAGAGACCCAGTACTTC	CASSVGGYQETQYF
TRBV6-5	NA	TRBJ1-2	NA	TGTGCCAGCAGTCCGGGAGGCTATGGTGGAGGCTACACCTTC	CASSPGGYGGGYTF
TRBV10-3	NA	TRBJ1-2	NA	TGTGCCATCAGCCAATACGACAGAGACTATGGCTACACCTTC	CAISQYDRDYGYTF
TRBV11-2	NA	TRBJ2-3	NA	TGTGCCAGCAGCTCCTATCGGGGGAAGGCAGATACGCAGTATTTT	CASSSYRGKADTQYF
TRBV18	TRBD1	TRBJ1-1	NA	TGTGCCAGCTCACCAAGACAGGGTTGGAGTGAGGCTGAAGCTTTCTTT	CASSPRQGWSEAEAFF
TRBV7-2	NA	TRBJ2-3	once	TGTGCCAGCAGCTTAGACTCGAACACAGATACGCAGTATTTT	CASSLDSNTDTQYF
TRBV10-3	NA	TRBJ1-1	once	TGTGCCATCCGGGGCATATCGAACACTGAAGCTTTCTTT	CAIRGISNTEAFF
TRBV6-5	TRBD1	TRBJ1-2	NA	TGTGCCAGCAGTTACTCGTCAGGGGGCGCAAAGGGCTACACCTTC	CASSYSSGGAKGYTF
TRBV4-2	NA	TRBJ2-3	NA	TGTGCCAGCAGCCCGGTTCAGCGCCAGCAAGCAGATACGCAGTATTTT	CASSPVQRQQADTQYF
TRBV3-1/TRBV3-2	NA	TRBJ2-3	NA	TGTGCCAGCAGCCAAGGGGCGGCGGGGACAGATACGCAGTATTTT	CASSQGAAGTDTQYF
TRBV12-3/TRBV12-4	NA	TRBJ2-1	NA	TGTGCCAGCAGTTCCACCTCTTTTAATGAGCAGTTCTTC	CASSSTSFNEQFF
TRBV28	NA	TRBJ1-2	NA	TGTGCCAGCAGTTCGGGGGGGACAAGATATGGCTACACCTTC	CASSSGGTRYGYTF
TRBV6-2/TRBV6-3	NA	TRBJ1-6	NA	TGTGCCAGCAGTGCCGGGACAAGATATAATTCACCCCTCCACTTT	CASSAGTRYNSPLHF
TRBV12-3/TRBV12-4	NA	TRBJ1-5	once	TGTGCCACCAACCAGGAATCCGATCAGCCCCAGCATTTT	CATNQESDQPQHF
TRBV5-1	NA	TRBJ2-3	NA	TGCGCCAGCAGCTTGGTATCCGCGGAAGATACGCAGTATTTT	CASSLVSAEDTQYF
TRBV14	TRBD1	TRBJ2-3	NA	TGTGCCAGCAGCCAATTTAGGGGGCAAGATACGCAGTATTTT	CASSQFRGQDTQYF
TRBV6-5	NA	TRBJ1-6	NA	TGTGCCAGCAGTTACGGGACACCGAATAATTCACCCCTCCACTTT	CASSYGTPNNSPLHF
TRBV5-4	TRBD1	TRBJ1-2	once	TGTGCCAGCAGCGCACCGGGACAGGAGTCGTGGGGCTACACCTTC	CASSAPGQESWGYTF
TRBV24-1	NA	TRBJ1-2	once	TGTGCCACCAGTGATCAGAGGTATGGCTACACCTTC	CATSDQRYGYTF
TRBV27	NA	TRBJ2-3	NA	TGTGCCAGCAGTTTAAAGTTTAGGAGGGGGGACACAGATACGCAGTATTTT	CASSLKFRRGDTDTQYF
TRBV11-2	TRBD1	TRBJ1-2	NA	TGTGCCAGCAGCCCAACAGGGGCCGGAGCTAACTATGGCTACACCTTC	CASSPTGAGANYGYTF
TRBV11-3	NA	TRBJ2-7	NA	TGTGCCAGCAGCTCCCGGAACGAGCAGTACTTC	CASSSRNEQYF
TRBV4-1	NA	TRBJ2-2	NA	TGCGCCAGCAGCCAAGGCAGGGTGAACACCGGGGAGCTGTTTTTT	CASSQGRVNTGELFF
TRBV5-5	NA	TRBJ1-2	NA	TGTGCCAGCAGCTTGGGTCAGGGATTAGGTGGCTACACCTTC	CASSLGQGLGGYTF
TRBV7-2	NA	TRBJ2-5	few	TGTGCCAGCAGCTTAGGTCGTCAAGAGACCCAGTACTTC	CASSLGRQETQYF
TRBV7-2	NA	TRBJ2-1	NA	TGTGCCAGCAGAGTGGACCCTAACTTCTACAATGAGCAGTTCTTC	CASRVDPNFYNEQFF
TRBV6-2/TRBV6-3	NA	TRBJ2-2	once	TGTGCCAGCAGTTACTCCGGGACCCCCGCCGGGGAGCTGTTTTTT	CASSYSGTPAGELFF
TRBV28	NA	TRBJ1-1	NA	TGTGCCAGCAATTCCCGAGGGCGCGGGGGAGCTTTCTTT	CASNSRGRGGAFF
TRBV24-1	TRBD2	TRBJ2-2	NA	TGTGCCACCAGCACCGGGACTAGTAACACCGGGGAGCTGTTTTTT	CATSTGTSNTGELFF
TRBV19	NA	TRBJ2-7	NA	TGTGCCAGTAGTATAGGGACAGTGCACGAGCAGTACTTC	CASSIGTVHEQYF
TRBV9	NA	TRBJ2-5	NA	TGTGCCAGCAGCGTAGGACGAAGATTGGAGACCCAGTACTTC	CASSVGRRLETQYF
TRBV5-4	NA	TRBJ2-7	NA	TGTGCCAGCAGCGGGCCGGGCAGGGTCTACGAGCAGTACTTC	CASSGPGRVYEQYF
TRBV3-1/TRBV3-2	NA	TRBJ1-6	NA	TGTGCCAGCAGCCCGGGCCCAGTGAAGAACAGACCCAATTCACCCCTCCACTTT	CASSPGPVKNRPNSPLHF
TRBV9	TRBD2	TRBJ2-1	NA	TGTGCCAGCAGCGTAGGCCTAGCGGGAGCGGGTGAGCAGTTCTTC	CASSVGLAGAGEQFF
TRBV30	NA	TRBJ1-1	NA	TGTGCCTGGAGTCAACCGGGCCTTGAAGCTTTCTTT	CAWSQPGLEAFF
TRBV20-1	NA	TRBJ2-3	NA	TGCAGTGCTAGAGTGTCGGATACGCAGTATTTT	CSARVSDTQYF
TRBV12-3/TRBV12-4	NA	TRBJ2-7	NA	TGTGCCAGCACCACCCAAGGGGAGCAGTACTTC	CASTTQGEQYF
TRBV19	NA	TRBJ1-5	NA	TGTGCCAGTAGTAGGGCAGGGGTTGGGCAGCCCCAGCATTTT	CASSRAGVGQPQHF
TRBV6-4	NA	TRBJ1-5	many	TGTGCCAGCAGTGAGGGGCCGAATCAGCCCCAGCATTTT	CASSEGPNQPQHF